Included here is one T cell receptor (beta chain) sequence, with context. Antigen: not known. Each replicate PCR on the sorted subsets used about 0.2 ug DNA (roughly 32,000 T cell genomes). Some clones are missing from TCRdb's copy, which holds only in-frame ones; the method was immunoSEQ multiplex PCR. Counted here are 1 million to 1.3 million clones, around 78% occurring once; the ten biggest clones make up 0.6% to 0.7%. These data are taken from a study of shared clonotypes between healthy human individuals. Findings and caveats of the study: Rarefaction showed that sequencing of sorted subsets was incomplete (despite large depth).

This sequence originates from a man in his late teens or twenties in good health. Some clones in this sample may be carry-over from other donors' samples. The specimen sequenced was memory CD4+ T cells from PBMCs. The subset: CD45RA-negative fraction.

The CDR3 nucleotides are TGTGCCAGCAGGGACTACAGTGGGAGCGCTGGGGAGCTGTTTTTT. Translating it yields CASRDYSGSAGELFF. The chain carries TRBV6-5 and TRBJ2-2; D might be TRBD2 (6 bases). Between the trimmed V and J ends, which lost 6 bases and 8 bases, there was a span of 19 bases. Germline CDR1 reads MNHEY; CDR2 reads SVGAGI. The CDR3 is made up of 15 amino acids.